This is a list of T cell receptor beta chains from one sample in a study of cytomegalovirus exposure and HLA in healthy donors. Libraries were prepared by immunoSEQ multiplex PCR; TCRdb keeps only in-frame clonotypes and omits some of them. Of some 250,000 clones detected, around 91% appear once; the ten largest clones hold 0.35% to 0.4%. Sequencing was performed on PBMCs. Every receptor here comes from a woman aged 18 to 35 in good health and CMV-seronegative. The CDR3 runs from the conserved cysteine through the conserved F or W. A D gene is named only where the DNA matches it firmly. For some rows the clone size is stated as once, few or many, or as a class when expanded; others skip it.

clone_size,j_call,d_call,cdr3_length,v_call,cdr3_nt,cdr3_aa
NA,TRBJ2-3,TRBD2,15,TRBV2,TGTGCCAGCTGGGGACTAGCGGACCTCACAGATACGCAGTATTTT,CASWGLADLTDTQYF
NA,TRBJ1-1,TRBD1,14,TRBV29-1,TGCAGCGTTATACCACAGGGGATGAACACTGAAGCTTTCTTT,CSVIPQGMNTEAFF
NA,TRBJ2-7,TRBD2,15,TRBV6-5,TGTGCCAGCAGTTACGGGGCGGGGGGTCGCTACGAGCAGTACTTC,CASSYGAGGRYEQYF
NA,TRBJ1-5,NA,18,TRBV4-3,TGCGCCAGCAGCCAAGATTTTGAGGGGGTCCTTGGCAATCAGCCCCAGCATTTT,CASSQDFEGVLGNQPQHF
NA,TRBJ1-2,NA,14,TRBV10-3,TGTGCCATCAGTGATGTCAGGACTAACTATGGCTACACCTTC,CAISDVRTNYGYTF
NA,TRBJ1-1,TRBD1,13,TRBV14,TGTGCCAGCAGCGGACAGGTGAACACTGAAGCTTTCTTT,CASSGQVNTEAFF
once,TRBJ1-6,TRBD1,17,TRBV2,TGTGCCAGCAGAGTGGGACAGCTGATTTCCTATAATTCACCCCTCCACTTT,CASRVGQLISYNSPLHF
few,TRBJ1-3,TRBD1,15,TRBV4-1,TGCGCCAGCAGCCAGGCTCGACAGGGGGGAAACACCATATATTTT,CASSQARQGGNTIYF
NA,TRBJ1-1,NA,14,TRBV18,TGTGCCAGCTCACCATTACAGGCGAACACTGAAGCTTTCTTT,CASSPLQANTEAFF
NA,TRBJ2-3,NA,14,TRBV7-9,TGTGCCAGCAGCTTAGTTCAGGGCACAGATACGCAGTATTTT,CASSLVQGTDTQYF
once,TRBJ1-6,NA,14,TRBV7-8,TGTGCCAGCAGCAGGGGATCCGTTAATTCACCCCTCCACTTT,CASSRGSVNSPLHF
NA,TRBJ1-6,TRBD1,15,TRBV7-2,TGTGCCAGCAGCGGACAAGGACAGGATCGGTCACCCCTCCACTTT,CASSGQGQDRSPLHF
NA,TRBJ2-1,NA,19,TRBV6-4,TGTGCCAGCAGGCTAAAGTGGACAGGTCGGGGGCTGAAATACAATGAGCAGTTCTTC,CASRLKWTGRGLKYNEQFF
NA,TRBJ1-6,NA,14,TRBV15,TGTGCCACCAGCAGAGATTCGGAGAATTCACCCCTCCACTTT,CATSRDSENSPLHF
NA,TRBJ2-5,NA,15,TRBV7-9,TGTGCCAGCAGCTTAGGTTACAAATCCCAAGAGACCCAGTACTTC,CASSLGYKSQETQYF
NA,TRBJ2-2,TRBD2,14,TRBV5-1,TGCGCCAGCAGCCGGGGACTAGGAACCGGGGAGCTGTTTTTT,CASSRGLGTGELFF
NA,TRBJ1-1,NA,15,TRBV7-6,TGTGCCAGCAGCCGGCTTCGGGGTGAGAACACTGAAGCTTTCTTT,CASSRLRGENTEAFF
NA,TRBJ2-1,NA,17,TRBV9,TGTGCCAGCAGCGTAGCCCCCTTCGGCCTGAGGGACAATGAGCAGTTCTTC,CASSVAPFGLRDNEQFF
NA,TRBJ2-1,TRBD2,18,TRBV4-3,TGCGCCAGCAGCCAAGCCGCCCCACATTGGGAGGGCTACAATGAGCAGTTCTTC,CASSQAAPHWEGYNEQFF
NA,TRBJ2-3,NA,15,TRBV2,TGTGCCAGCAGTGACTTTGGCAGAGGTTTGGATACGCAGTATTTT,CASSDFGRGLDTQYF
NA,TRBJ2-1,NA,16,TRBV9,TGTGCCAGCAGCGCTGAACTCGGGGGCTCCTACAATGAGCAGTTCTTC,CASSAELGGSYNEQFF
NA,TRBJ2-3,TRBD1,14,TRBV27,TGTGCCAGCAGTCACAGGGGGCGGTCAGATACGCAGTATTTT,CASSHRGRSDTQYF
NA,TRBJ1-5,TRBD1,17,TRBV7-7,TGTGCTAGCAGCTCACCGCAGGGACAGGGATCCAATCAGCCCCAGCATTTT,CASSSPQGQGSNQPQHF
NA,TRBJ1-5,NA,12,TRBV7-9,TGTGCCAGCAGCTTAGCCCCGGGGCCCCAGCATTTT,CASSLAPGPQHF
NA,TRBJ1-2,NA,15,TRBV18,TGTGCCAGCTCACCACCGGCGGGGGGACCCTATGGCTACACCTTC,CASSPPAGGPYGYTF
NA,TRBJ1-1,NA,13,TRBV29-1,TGCAGCGCTAAACAGGAAGCAGGCACTGAAGCTTTCTTT,CSAKQEAGTEAFF
NA,TRBJ2-1,NA,15,TRBV6-4,TGTGCCAGCAGTGACTTAGGGGGTCCCCGCTATGAGCAGTTCTTC,CASSDLGGPRYEQFF
NA,TRBJ1-5,NA,15,TRBV4-1,TGCGCCAGCAGCCAAGATGCGGGGGCCAATCAGCCCCAGCATTTT,CASSQDAGANQPQHF
NA,TRBJ1-5,TRBD1,15,TRBV28,TGTGCCAGCACCAAACCTGGACAGGCCGGTCAGCCCCAGCATTTT,CASTKPGQAGQPQHF